Presented here are 8 T cell receptor beta chains from one specimen sequenced in a study of T-cell reconstitution after alpha-beta-depleted transplantation in children. TCRbeta library construction was performed incorporating unique molecular identifiers. Each CDR3 protein is one row after TCRdb ran MiXCR on the PCR reads. The sample lists hundreds of thousands of distinct CDR3 sequences, 11% occurring once. Specimen: PBMCs, collected before TCRalphabeta/CD19-depleted stem cell transplant. Receptors originate from a child less than two years old with acute myeloid leukemia, due to receive a stem cell transplant.

This clonotype was seen at least ten times. The rearrangement uses TRBV28 and TRBJ2-7, with 8 positions matching TRBD2. Germline V CDR1 and CDR2: MDHEN, SYDVKM. V lost 6 bases, J lost 1 base, and 11 bases stayed unmatched. The CDR3 runs 16 residues. The chain's CDR3 is CASSGELAVDSYEQYF. In nucleotides, the CDR3 is TGTGCCAGCAGCGGTGAACTAGCGGTAGATTCCTACGAGCAGTACTTC.

Comment on this clonotype: Here the CDR3 omits its conserved ending phenylalanine or tryptophan, so a read error is the likely source. This chain uses TRBV29-1 with TRBJ2-3, with 7 bases matching TRBD2. Germline V gene lookup returns CDR1 SQVTM and CDR2 ANQGSEA. The CDR3 extends over 15 amino acids. The CDR3 loop is CIVAHRLAVTDTQYS. CDR3 DNA sequence: TGCATCGTTGCCCACCGGCTAGCGGTAACAGATACGCAGTATTCT.

The rearrangement joins TRBV19 to TRBJ2-1, with 7 bases aligning to TRBD2. Trimming removed 0 bases from V and 2 bases from J; junction bases left unmatched: 4. In germline, CDR1 is LNHDA, CDR2 SQIVND (reference sequence). The CDR3 spans 16 residues. In nucleotides, the CDR3 is TGTGCCAGTAGTATAGAGGGCGGGAGTCCCTACAATGAGCAGTTCTTC. Translating gives CASSIEGGSPYNEQFF.

The chain is built from TRBV12-3 or TRBV12-4 and TRBJ2-1, with 11 bases matching TRBD2. This CDR3 contains 15 residues. V lost 3 bases, J lost 11 bases, and 9 bases stayed unmatched. This CDR3 reads CASSLEGLAENKQFF. The CDR3 DNA reads TGTGCCAGCAGTTTGGAGGGACTAGCGGAAAATAAGCAGTTCTTC.

This clonotype was seen many times. This rearrangement joins TRBV27 to TRBJ1-2; D remains ambiguous. The CDR3 extends over 13 amino acids. V lost 3 bases and J lost 2, with 7 bases in between. The V gene's germline CDR1 is MNHEY and CDR2 SMNVEV (reference sequence). The CDR3 here is CASSFGQNYGYTF. The CDR3 region has the DNA TGTGCCAGCAGTTTTGGGCAGAACTATGGCTACACCTTC.

This clonotype was observed many times. V and J are TRBV28 and TRBJ2-4; weak D call: TRBD1 (5 bases). Germline V lookup: CDR1 MDHEN, CDR2 SYDVKM. The CDR3 runs 16 residues. The V end lost 5 bases, the J end lost 0 bases, and 14 bases lay between the germline ends. The CDR3 coding sequence is TGTGCCAGCAGTCTTGGGGCTACCGTAGCCAAAAACATTCAGTACTTC. Translating it yields CASSLGATVAKNIQYF. Based on the CDR3 plus reference TRBV28 and TRBJ2-4, the full variable domain is DVKVTQSSRYLVKRTGEKVFLECVQDMDHENMFWYRQDPGLGLRLIYFSYDVKMKEKGDIPEGYSVSREKKERFSLILESASTNQTSMYLCASSLGATVAKNIQYFGAGTRLSVL.

This clonotype was detected ten times or more. This chain connects TRBV7-3 to TRBJ2-3; D unresolved. Trimming left V 5 bases short and J 2 bases short, with 11 bases between. Germline loops: CDR1 SGHTA, CDR2 FQGTGA. CDR3 length: 14 residues. Written as DNA, the CDR3 is TGTGCCAGCAGCCCGGGCACCCCCACAGATACGCAGTATTTT. It translates to CASSPGTPTDTQYF.

This clonotype was counted at least ten times. V and J are TRBV20-1 and TRBJ2-2, with 9 bases that match TRBD2. The V and J ends lost 2 bases and 3 bases, in that order; junction bases with no gene match: 4. Germline CDR1 DFQATT, CDR2 SNEGSKA (reference sequence). CDR3 length: 15 residues. CDR3 sequence (DNA): TGCAGTGCTAGACCTCGCGGGAGGGACACCGGGGAGCTGTTTTTT. Translation gives CSARPRGRDTGELFF.